The present T cell receptor beta chain was sequenced within a study of blood T cell repertoires in COVID-19. Across the study: T cells, B-cell-depleted T cells, or PBMCs supplied cDNA or gDNA.

Original analysis: Nucleated cell number was recorded as an estimate derived from reference gene primer amplification. The method was immunoSEQ multiplex PCR; TCRdb's version includes in-frame clones alone and lacks a portion of them. Clone size and the V and J calls come from that table; the DNA yielded D and trimming. The sample lists 150,000 or so clones, around 87% occurring once. The length of the CDR3 is 16 residues. Trimming pared 4 bases from V and 7 bases from J, leaving 20 bases between. CDR1 is SGHRS and CDR2 is YFSETQ in the germline V gene. The V and J genes are TRBV5-1 and TRBJ2-2; a weak D match, TRBD2 (6 bases). Sample: peripheral blood. This receptor was obtained from a man older than 75 with acute or convalescent COVID-19. The CDR3 loop reads CASSTGDSARDGELFF. In DNA form, the CDR3 reads TGCGCCAGCAGCACCGGGGACTCGGCGAGGGACGGGGAGCTGTTTTTT. Together with reference TRBV5-1 and TRBJ2-2, the CDR3 gives the full variable domain: KAGVTQTPRYLIKTRGQQVTLSCSPISGHRSVSWYQQTPGQGLQFLFEYFSETQRNKGNFPGRFSGRQFSNSRSEMNVSTLELGDSALYLCASSTGDSARDGELFFGEGSRLTVL.